This TCR beta chain comes out of a study of cytomegalovirus exposure and HLA in healthy donors. Study-wide context: Genotyping of nearly 400 donors showed that over 65% belonged to the Caucasian-associated ancestry cluster.

In regard to this clone: Its antigen is unknown.

J was trimmed by 3 bases and V by 4 bases; bases with no gene match: 9. The CDR3 has 15 amino acids. Germline V CDR1 and CDR2: SGHVS, FNYEAQ. Study-level results: With later analysis, a missense DCLRE1C variant became linked to TCR beta V- and J-gene trimming. Presence/absence results assume similar sequencing depth per donor, which may not hold. In a later analysis, compared with equally common non-associated chains, HLA-associated beta chains were more expanded.

The primer mix had 60 Vbeta and 13 Jbeta primers. Method: immunoSEQ multiplex PCR; TCRdb's copy keeps in-frame clones and lacks some. This repertoire shows approximately 170,000 clones, 79% found once; its top ten account for 2% to 2.5%. This receptor was obtained from a woman aged 50 to 60 in good health and CMV-seronegative. V usage is TRBV7-6 and J usage is TRBJ2-7; TRBD1 aligns across 7 bases. Sequencing was performed on PBMCs. CDR3 sequence (DNA): TGTGCCAGCAGCTCTCAAGAAGGGGGCCGCTACGAGCAGTACTTC. It encodes CASSSQEGGRYEQYF. Full variable domain (remainder filled in from reference TRBV7-6 and TRBJ2-7): GAGVSQSPRYKVTKRGQDVALRCDPISGHVSLYWYRQALGQGPEFLTYFNYEAQQDKSGLPNDRFSAERPEGSISTLTIQRTEQRDSAMYRCASSSQEGGRYEQYFGPGTRLTVT.